The 18 T cell receptor beta chains given below trace back to one sample, sequenced in a study of identical twins. MiXCR, run by TCRdb on the 5' RACE reads, gives a single entry per CDR3 protein. This table holds around 490,000 distinct CDR3 sequences, nearly 15% found once. These data also featured in a second study, about yellow fever vaccine responses in identical twins.

Sequenced material: CD4+ T cells sorted from blood. The source of these receptors is a woman aged 18-29 years in good health.

This clonotype was seen a handful of times. The chain recombines TRBV6-1 with TRBJ2-3; D gene ambiguous. V was shortened by 4 bases and J by 3 bases, with 11 bases between the two germline ends. Germline CDR1 is MNHNS and CDR2 is SASEGT. The CDR3 has 14 amino acids. The CDR3 nucleotides are TGTGCCAGCAGTGTATGGGGAAATACAGATACGCAGTATTTT. This sequence encodes CASSVWGNTDTQYF.

V usage is TRBV5-1 and J usage is TRBJ2-7; TRBD2 is a possible D gene (5 bases). Trimming pared 0 bases from V and 6 bases from J, leaving 19 bases between. Germline V gene sequence: CDR1 SGHRS, CDR2 YFSETQ. This CDR3 spans 16 amino acids. CDR3 sequence (DNA): TGCGCCAGCAGCTTGGGAGATTTAGCGTTCGAATCCGAGCAGTACGTC. Translating it yields CASSLGDLAFESEQYV.

The chain couples TRBV3-1 to TRBJ1-3; D is ambiguous. The V end lost 6 bases, the J end lost 4 bases, and 10 bases lay between the germline ends. The germline CDR1 and CDR2 sequences are LGHDT and YNNKEL (reference sequence). The CDR3 runs to 13 residues. The DNA of the CDR3 is TGTGCCAGCAGGGACTTGGGCGGAAACACCATATATTTT. This sequence encodes CASRDLGGNTIYF.

This sequence joins TRBV12-3 or TRBV12-4 and TRBJ2-1; D is ambiguous. The V and J ends lost 2 bases and 7 bases respectively, with 9 bases between them. The CDR3 is 13 residues long. The CDR3, as DNA: TGTGCCAGCAGTTTACAACGCACGAATGAGCAGTTCTTC. Translated: CASSLQRTNEQFF.

The chain is built from TRBV7-8 and TRBJ2-5; 8 nucleotides line up with TRBD1. In germline, CDR1 is SGHVS, CDR2 FQNEAQ. J was trimmed by 5 bases and V by 6 bases; bases with no gene match: 11. This CDR3 is built from 15 residues. Here the CDR3 DNA reads TGTGCCAGCAGTAACCCCGGGACAGGAGGGGAGACCCAGTACTTC. This codes for CASSNPGTGGETQYF. The full variable domain, its missing parts supplied by reference TRBV7-8 and TRBJ2-5, is GAGVSQSPRYKVAKRGQDVALRCDPISGHVSLFWYQQALGQGPEFLTYFQNEAQLDKSGLPSDRFFAERPEGSVSTLKIQRTQQEDSAVYLCASSNPGTGGETQYFGPGTRLLVL.

The chain is built from TRBV15 and TRBJ2-1; the match to TRBD2 covers 11 bases. The trim removed 10 bases at V and 0 bases at J, leaving 17 bases unmatched. The germline V gene has CDR1 LNHNV and CDR2 YYDKDF (reference sequence). The CDR3 runs to 19 residues. The CDR3 is CAIGRGGTGTSGSYNEQFF. DNA for the CDR3: TGTGCCATCGGCCGGGGGGGGACAGGGACTAGCGGCTCCTACAATGAGCAGTTCTTC.

This clonotype was seen a few times. The J gene is TRBJ2-1, the V gene TRBV20-1, with 7 nucleotides matching TRBD1. Germline V gene sequence: CDR1 DFQATT, CDR2 SNEGSKA (reference sequence). The length of the CDR3 is 14 residues. V gave up 5 bases and J gave up 2 bases; unmatched junction bases: 6. CDR3 sequence reads: CSAYRQGAYNEQFF. The CDR3 DNA reads TGCAGTGCTTATCGACAGGGTGCCTACAATGAGCAGTTCTTC.

In its sample, this clonotype was seen many times. The rearrangement joins TRBV5-1 to TRBJ2-2, with TRBD1 identical over 10 bases. Germline trimming cut 4 bases from V and 7 bases from J; bases unmatched to any gene: 4. CDR1 and CDR2 from the germline V gene are SGHRS and YFSETQ. The CDR3 covers 14 residues. In DNA, the CDR3 is TGCGCCAGCAGCCGGGACAGGGGAAACGGGGAGCTGTTTTTT. Translated, it gives CASSRDRGNGELFF.

The chain carries TRBV10-3 and TRBJ1-1, with D tentatively TRBD1 (5 bases). Germline CDR1 is ENHRY and CDR2 is SYGVKD. The V gene lost 3 bases and the J gene lost 2 bases, with 13 bases spanning the gap. The CDR3 spans 15 residues. The DNA for the CDR3 is TGTGCCATCAGTGACCGGGGGAGGGATAACACTGAAGCTTTCTTT. It translates to CAISDRGRDNTEAFF.

This clonotype was counted many times. The J gene is TRBJ1-1, the V gene TRBV29-1, with D unresolved. Germline V gene lookup returns CDR1 SQVTM and CDR2 ANQGSEA. The CDR3 runs to 11 residues. Trimming shortened V by 7 bases and J by 1 base, and 7 bases separated the two germline ends. CDR3 loop: CSGARNTEAFF. As DNA, the CDR3 is TGCAGCGGAGCACGGAACACTGAAGCTTTCTTT.

This clonotype turned up a few times. The chain employs TRBV5-6 and TRBJ2-3; 14 bases are a match to TRBD2. Germline V gene sequence: CDR1 SGHDT, CDR2 YYEEEE. The CDR3 sequence is 18 residues long. The trim removed 4 bases at V and 3 bases at J, leaving 10 bases unmatched. CDR3 DNA: TGTGCCAGCAGCCACAGGACTAGCGGGGGGCCGGGGACAGATACGCAGTATTTT. Translating gives CASSHRTSGGPGTDTQYF. The full variable domain, in which reference TRBV5-6 and TRBJ2-3 provide the parts outside the CDR3, is DAGVTQSPTHLIKTRGQQVTLRCSPKSGHDTVSWYQQALGQGPQFIFQYYEEEERQRGNFPDRFSGHQFPNYSSELNVNALLLGDSALYLCASSHRTSGGPGTDTQYFGPGTRLTVL.

This clonotype has more than one count but fewer than ten. The V call is TRBV3-1, the J call TRBJ1-1, with no clear D. Trimming removed 1 base at V and 5 bases at J, with 8 bases between. CDR1 and CDR2 (germline): LGHDT, YNNKEL (reference sequence). The CDR3 contains 13 residues. DNA of the CDR3: TGTGCCAGCAGCCAAGGCCCGGTGACTGAAGCTTTCTTT. It encodes CASSQGPVTEAFF. Full variable domain (missing parts from reference TRBV3-1 and TRBJ1-1): DTAVSQTPKYLVTQMGNDKSIKCEQNLGHDTMYWYKQDSKKFLKIMFSYNNKELIINETVPNRFSPKSPDKAHLNLHINSLELGDSAVYFCASSQGPVTEAFFGQGTRLTVV.

This clonotype was seen more than once but under ten times. The gene calls are TRBV6-1 and TRBJ2-1, with D possibly TRBD2 on 7 matching bases. From germline, CDR1 is MNHNS and CDR2 SASEGT. This CDR3 region has 16 residues. V lost 6 bases, J lost 4 bases, and 19 bases lay in between. CDR3 protein: CASSRVGGGFYNEQFF. The CDR3 DNA sequence: TGTGCCAGCAGCCGCGTAGGGGGGGGCTTTTACAATGAGCAGTTCTTC.

This clonotype was detected a few times. This chain links TRBV12-3 or TRBV12-4 with TRBJ2-1; 9 bases fit TRBD1. The CDR3 sequence is 12 residues long. The V and J ends lost 10 bases and 7 bases, in that order; junction bases with no gene match: 5. The CDR3 bases are TGTGCCATCCGGGACAGGGAAAATGAGCAGTTCTTC. Translated, it gives CAIRDRENEQFF.

This clonotype was seen a handful of times. The V and J genes are TRBV5-1 and TRBJ2-3, with D perhaps given as TRBD1 or TRBD2 (5 bases each). The CDR3 runs to 16 residues. V was clipped by 1 base and J by 2 bases, with 14 bases between them. Germline V lookup: CDR1 SGHRS, CDR2 YFSETQ. CDR3 in DNA: TGCGCCAGCAGCTTGCCGGGACCCCCCTTCACAGATACGCAGTATTTT. Translated: CASSLPGPPFTDTQYF.

This chain uses TRBV5-5 with TRBJ2-7; D is undetermined. The CDR3 totals 16 residues. V was trimmed by 4 bases and J by 2 bases, leaving 19 bases between them. Looked up from germline, CDR1 is SGHKS and CDR2 is YYEKEE (reference sequence). CDR3 residues: CASSLTGTAITYEQYF. CDR3 nucleotides: TGTGCCAGCAGCCTAACCGGAACAGCAATTACCTACGAGCAGTACTTC.

The table lists this clonotype with a few counts. The J gene is TRBJ2-1, the V gene TRBV7-2; D is undetermined. Germline CDR1 reads SGHTA; CDR2 reads FQGNSA. The V and J ends lost 5 bases and 4 bases respectively, with 15 bases between them. The CDR3 loop spans 15 amino acids. CDR3 in DNA: TGTGCCAGCAGCCCTTCCTACACCACTTACAATGAGCAGTTCTTC. Translated: CASSPSYTTYNEQFF.

V and J are TRBV20-1 and TRBJ2-1, with D possibly being TRBD1 or TRBD2 (5 bases each). V shed 0 bases and J shed 2 bases, with 11 bases lying between them. Looked up from germline, CDR1 is DFQATT and CDR2 is SNEGSKA (reference sequence). The CDR3 is made up of 15 amino acids. The CDR3 DNA reads as TGCAGTGCTAGAGACACTAGGGGCACCTACAATGAGCAGTTCTTC. As protein: CSARDTRGTYNEQFF.